A selection of T cell receptor beta chains follows, all from one sample in a study of T cell responses to AZD1222 COVID-19 vaccine. TCRdb keeps only in-frame clones here, not all; method: immunoSEQ multiplex PCR. In the table there are about 220,000 clones, roughly 91% of which are singletons. Sample: peripheral blood, taken on day 0 of MenACWY control vaccination. All receptors derive from an adult in good health. CDR3s include the opening cysteine and the closing phenylalanine or tryptophan. Each record gives: J gene, D gene, clone size, V gene, CDR3 DNA, CDR3 protein. The D gene is left open where the match is weak. The listing skips clone size in some rows; elsewhere it reads once, few, many or a size class.

J gene: TRBJ2-7; D gene: TRBD2; clone size: NA; V gene: TRBV4-1; CDR3 DNA: TGCGCCAGCAGCCAAGTTCCGGGGGGGCCCTACGAGCAGTACTTC; CDR3 protein: CASSQVPGGPYEQYF
J gene: TRBJ2-2; D gene: NA; clone size: NA; V gene: TRBV7-8; CDR3 DNA: TGTGCCAGCAGCTCCCAGGGGGCTAGCGGTATCACCGGGGAGCTGTTTTTT; CDR3 protein: CASSSQGASGITGELFF
J gene: TRBJ2-1; D gene: NA; clone size: NA; V gene: TRBV11-1; CDR3 DNA: TGTGCCAGCAGCTTAGTCCTGCCGGGATACAATGAGCAGTTCTTC; CDR3 protein: CASSLVLPGYNEQFF
J gene: TRBJ2-3; D gene: TRBD2; clone size: NA; V gene: TRBV4-2; CDR3 DNA: TGTGCCAGCAGCCAAGACGGGACTAGCGGACCGCCAGATACGCAGTATTTT; CDR3 protein: CASSQDGTSGPPDTQYF
J gene: TRBJ1-1; D gene: NA; clone size: NA; V gene: TRBV5-5; CDR3 DNA: TGTGCCAGCAGCCGGGGACCGAGGGTTAACACTGAAGCTTTCTTT; CDR3 protein: CASSRGPRVNTEAFF
J gene: TRBJ2-3; D gene: NA; clone size: NA; V gene: TRBV7-6; CDR3 DNA: TGTGCCAGCAGCTTAGTACGTCGACGAAGCACAGATACGCAGTATTTT; CDR3 protein: CASSLVRRRSTDTQYF
J gene: TRBJ1-5; D gene: TRBD1; clone size: NA; V gene: TRBV25-1; CDR3 DNA: TGTGCCAGCAGTGGAATTGGGACAGGGAGGGGACAGCCCCAGCATTTT; CDR3 protein: CASSGIGTGRGQPQHF
J gene: TRBJ2-7; D gene: TRBD1; clone size: NA; V gene: TRBV27; CDR3 DNA: TGTGCCAGCAGTTTAACAGGGGGCGGCCCTTTGGAGCAGTACTTC; CDR3 protein: CASSLTGGGPLEQYF
J gene: TRBJ2-2; D gene: NA; clone size: NA; V gene: TRBV2; CDR3 DNA: TGTGCCAGCAGTGCCGGACGTGGGGAGCTGTTTTTT; CDR3 protein: CASSAGRGELFF
J gene: TRBJ1-6; D gene: TRBD1; clone size: NA; V gene: TRBV5-6; CDR3 DNA: TGTGCCAGCAGGAAACAGGGGGCGCAATTGGATTCACCCCTCCACTTT; CDR3 protein: CASRKQGAQLDSPLHF
J gene: TRBJ1-1; D gene: NA; clone size: NA; V gene: TRBV28; CDR3 DNA: TGTGCCAGCAGTCCCAGGGCTGAAGCTTTCTTT; CDR3 protein: CASSPRAEAFF
J gene: TRBJ1-1; D gene: TRBD1; clone size: once; V gene: TRBV7-9; CDR3 DNA: TGTGCCAGCAGCTTAGTAGTACAGGGGGGCACTGAAGCTTTCTTT; CDR3 protein: CASSLVVQGGTEAFF
J gene: TRBJ1-5; D gene: TRBD1; clone size: NA; V gene: TRBV3-1/TRBV3-2; CDR3 DNA: TGTGCCAGCAGCCCGACAGGGGGCAATCAGCCCCAGCATTTT; CDR3 protein: CASSPTGGNQPQHF
J gene: TRBJ1-3; D gene: NA; clone size: NA; V gene: TRBV12-3/TRBV12-4; CDR3 DNA: TGTGCCAGCAGTTTAGGAATGGGCGGCACCATATATTTT; CDR3 protein: CASSLGMGGTIYF
J gene: TRBJ2-3; D gene: NA; clone size: once; V gene: TRBV2; CDR3 DNA: TGTGCCAGCAAGACAGGGAGGCAAGATACGCAGTATTTT; CDR3 protein: CASKTGRQDTQYF
J gene: TRBJ1-1; D gene: TRBD1; clone size: once; V gene: TRBV6-5; CDR3 DNA: TGTGCCAGCACATTGACAGGGGGGATCACTGAAGCTTTCTTT; CDR3 protein: CASTLTGGITEAFF
J gene: TRBJ1-6; D gene: TRBD1; clone size: NA; V gene: TRBV3-1/TRBV3-2; CDR3 DNA: TGTGCCAGCAGCCAAGGGACAGGGGTCGGTTCACCCCTCCACTTT; CDR3 protein: CASSQGTGVGSPLHF
J gene: TRBJ1-5; D gene: TRBD1; clone size: NA; V gene: TRBV28; CDR3 DNA: TGTGCCAGCAGTTCTGCCGGACAGGGAAGACAGCCCCAGCATTTT; CDR3 protein: CASSSAGQGRQPQHF
J gene: TRBJ1-1; D gene: NA; clone size: NA; V gene: TRBV19; CDR3 DNA: TGTGCCAGCTCATTCAGGAGTAGGGCTGAAGCTTTCTTT; CDR3 protein: CASSFRSRAEAFF
J gene: TRBJ1-1; D gene: NA; clone size: NA; V gene: TRBV2; CDR3 DNA: TGTGCCAGCACGGAGCAGGAGGGGTTGAACACTGAAGCTTTCTTT; CDR3 protein: CASTEQEGLNTEAFF
J gene: TRBJ2-7; D gene: NA; clone size: NA; V gene: TRBV6-1; CDR3 DNA: TGTGCCAGCAGTGGGAGTGGGGCAGGGGTATCACGGGAGCAGTACTTC; CDR3 protein: CASSGSGAGVSREQYF
J gene: TRBJ2-1; D gene: NA; clone size: once; V gene: TRBV30; CDR3 DNA: TGTGCCTGGAGTGTGAGGTACAATGAGCAGTTCTTC; CDR3 protein: CAWSVRYNEQFF
J gene: TRBJ1-4; D gene: TRBD1; clone size: NA; V gene: TRBV5-4; CDR3 DNA: TGTGCCAGCAGCTTGGAAGGGACAGCGACTAATGAAAAACTGTTTTTT; CDR3 protein: CASSLEGTATNEKLFF
J gene: TRBJ1-2; D gene: NA; clone size: NA; V gene: TRBV19; CDR3 DNA: TGTGCCAGGCCGGCGGGACGGTATGGCTACACCTTC; CDR3 protein: CARPAGRYGYTF
J gene: TRBJ1-5; D gene: NA; clone size: NA; V gene: TRBV6-2/TRBV6-3; CDR3 DNA: TGTGCCAGCAGCCGACGCTCTGCCAACCCTGTAAATCAGCCCCAGCATTTT; CDR3 protein: CASSRRSANPVNQPQHF
J gene: TRBJ1-5; D gene: NA; clone size: NA; V gene: TRBV6-5; CDR3 DNA: TGTGCCAGCAGCCGGACAGCGGATAGGCCCCAGCATTTT; CDR3 protein: CASSRTADRPQHF
J gene: TRBJ2-4; D gene: NA; clone size: NA; V gene: TRBV5-1; CDR3 DNA: TGCGCCAGCAGCTTGGAGTCCTACAAAAACATTCAGTACTTC; CDR3 protein: CASSLESYKNIQYF
J gene: TRBJ2-3; D gene: TRBD2; clone size: NA; V gene: TRBV29-1; CDR3 DNA: TGCAGCGTTGGGACTAGCAGCACAGATACGCAGTATTTT; CDR3 protein: CSVGTSSTDTQYF
J gene: TRBJ1-1; D gene: NA; clone size: NA; V gene: TRBV19; CDR3 DNA: TGTGCCAGTACCCCCGGACTGCAGAACACTGAAGCTTTCTTT; CDR3 protein: CASTPGLQNTEAFF
J gene: TRBJ1-2; D gene: NA; clone size: NA; V gene: TRBV3-1/TRBV3-2; CDR3 DNA: TGTGCCAGCGTCGGGGTCGGAGCTAACTATGGCTACACCTTC; CDR3 protein: CASVGVGANYGYTF
J gene: TRBJ1-5; D gene: NA; clone size: NA; V gene: TRBV30; CDR3 DNA: TGTGCCTGGAGTGTAGCGGGTTACGGCAATCAGCCCCAGCATTTT; CDR3 protein: CAWSVAGYGNQPQHF
J gene: TRBJ1-5; D gene: NA; clone size: NA; V gene: TRBV6-5; CDR3 DNA: TGTGCCAGCAGAGTCCAGGGCGCGGAGCCCCAGCATTTT; CDR3 protein: CASRVQGAEPQHF
J gene: TRBJ1-1; D gene: NA; clone size: NA; V gene: TRBV12-3/TRBV12-4; CDR3 DNA: TGTGCCAGCACTCCGCGGGGTAACACTGAAGCTTTCTTT; CDR3 protein: CASTPRGNTEAFF
J gene: TRBJ2-3; D gene: NA; clone size: NA; V gene: TRBV30; CDR3 DNA: TGTGCCTGGAGTGTCGCCGGCCTGAGCACAGATACGCAGTATTTT; CDR3 protein: CAWSVAGLSTDTQYF
J gene: TRBJ1-2; D gene: NA; clone size: NA; V gene: TRBV7-2; CDR3 DNA: TGTGCCAGCAGTCCGGACAGAAACTATGGCTACACCTTC; CDR3 protein: CASSPDRNYGYTF
J gene: TRBJ2-5; D gene: TRBD1; clone size: NA; V gene: TRBV27; CDR3 DNA: TGTGCCAGCAGTTTATTAGGGACAGGGGTCCAAGAGACCCAGTACTTC; CDR3 protein: CASSLLGTGVQETQYF
J gene: TRBJ1-4; D gene: NA; clone size: NA; V gene: TRBV5-7; CDR3 DNA: TGTGCCAGCAGCTCGCACAGGCCCGGTAGGGACAATGAAAAACTGTTTTTT; CDR3 protein: CASSSHRPGRDNEKLFF
J gene: TRBJ2-2; D gene: NA; clone size: NA; V gene: TRBV5-1; CDR3 DNA: TGCGCCAGCAGCTGGACATCCACCGGGGAGCTGTTTTTT; CDR3 protein: CASSWTSTGELFF
J gene: TRBJ2-4; D gene: NA; clone size: NA; V gene: TRBV27; CDR3 DNA: TGTGCCAGCAGTTGGACGGGTCTTGCCAAAAACATTCAGTACTTC; CDR3 protein: CASSWTGLAKNIQYF
J gene: TRBJ2-5; D gene: TRBD2; clone size: NA; V gene: TRBV3-1/TRBV3-2; CDR3 DNA: TGTGCCAGCAGCCAAGATCAGGGCGGGGGGGCCTCAACCCAAGAGACCCAGTACTTC; CDR3 protein: CASSQDQGGGASTQETQYF
J gene: TRBJ2-2; D gene: NA; clone size: few; V gene: TRBV27; CDR3 DNA: TGTGCCAGCAGTTCCAGACAGAACACCGGGGAGCTGTTTTTT; CDR3 protein: CASSSRQNTGELFF
J gene: TRBJ1-2; D gene: TRBD1; clone size: NA; V gene: TRBV3-1/TRBV3-2; CDR3 DNA: TGTGCCAGCAGCCAAGGCCCCGACAGGGAGTTTTATGGCTACACCTTC; CDR3 protein: CASSQGPDREFYGYTF
J gene: TRBJ1-1; D gene: NA; clone size: NA; V gene: TRBV6-6; CDR3 DNA: TGTGCCAGCAGTTATCCCAGGGGCGGTGTTACTGAAGCTTTCTTT; CDR3 protein: CASSYPRGGVTEAFF
J gene: TRBJ2-2; D gene: NA; clone size: NA; V gene: TRBV7-2; CDR3 DNA: TGTGCCAGCAGCTTAGTGGGGGGGCCTAGCACCGGGGAGCTGTTTTTT; CDR3 protein: CASSLVGGPSTGELFF
J gene: TRBJ2-7; D gene: NA; clone size: NA; V gene: TRBV13; CDR3 DNA: TGTGCCAGCAGCTTAGGACTGATCGAGCAGTACTTC; CDR3 protein: CASSLGLIEQYF
J gene: TRBJ1-3; D gene: NA; clone size: once; V gene: TRBV3-1/TRBV3-2; CDR3 DNA: TGTGCCAGCAGCCAAGTAAACACAGGGTCTGGAAACACCATATATTTT; CDR3 protein: CASSQVNTGSGNTIYF
J gene: TRBJ1-2; D gene: NA; clone size: once; V gene: TRBV7-9; CDR3 DNA: TGTGCCAGCAGCTCCCTTTCCGGGACAATGGGCTACACCTTC; CDR3 protein: CASSSLSGTMGYTF
J gene: TRBJ2-7; D gene: TRBD2; clone size: many; V gene: TRBV3-1/TRBV3-2; CDR3 DNA: TGTGCCAGCAGGGCTAGCGGGGGCCCCCCCAAGCAGTACTTC; CDR3 protein: CASRASGGPPKQYF
J gene: TRBJ1-2; D gene: TRBD1; clone size: once; V gene: TRBV7-8; CDR3 DNA: TGTGCCAGCAGCCGAGGGGGACAGGGTGACGGCTACACCTTC; CDR3 protein: CASSRGGQGDGYTF
J gene: TRBJ2-2; D gene: TRBD1; clone size: NA; V gene: TRBV19; CDR3 DNA: TGTGCCACCAGACAGGGGCCCGGGGAGCTGTTTTTT; CDR3 protein: CATRQGPGELFF
J gene: TRBJ2-3; D gene: NA; clone size: NA; V gene: TRBV5-5; CDR3 DNA: TGTGCCAGCAGCTTCTACACAGATACGCAGTATTTT; CDR3 protein: CASSFYTDTQYF